These 19 T cell receptor beta chains share one sample of origin, sequenced in a study of T cell responses to AZD1222 COVID-19 vaccine. Assay: immunoSEQ multiplex PCR; the TCRdb copy retains only in-frame clones and omits some. The table lists more than 95,000 clones, around 86% of them singletons, with 3% to 4% in the top ten. This sample comprised peripheral blood, obtained 28 days after the second dose of the MenACWY control vaccine. The source of these receptors is an adult who received the MenACWY meningococcal vaccine as a control.

The chain has TRBV6-6 and TRBJ1-3, with TRBD1 matching 7 bases. This CDR3 has 15 amino acids. Germline V gene lookup returns CDR1 MNHNY and CDR2 SVGAGI (reference sequence). V lost 5 bases to trimming and J lost 3 bases; unmatched junction nucleotides: 7. CDR3 DNA sequence: TGTGCCAGCAGTAGGGACAGTTCGAATGGAAACACCATATATTTT. Its translation is CASSRDSSNGNTIYF.

The chain links TRBV5-8 to TRBJ2-6; D may correspond to TRBD1 or TRBD2 (6 bases each). The CDR3 consists of 17 residues. Per the germline V gene, CDR1 is SGHTS and CDR2 is YDEGEE. V was trimmed by 3 bases and J by 4 bases, leaving 17 bases between them. The CDR3 loop is CASSSVWGAGGANVLTF. Here the CDR3 DNA reads TGTGCCAGCAGCTCCGTATGGGGGGCTGGAGGGGCCAACGTCCTGACTTTC.

The chain links TRBV4-3 to TRBJ1-1, with D unclear. V was trimmed by 4 bases and J by 0 bases, leaving 9 bases between them. Germline CDR1 and CDR2: LGHNA and YSLEER. The CDR3 has 14 residues. CDR3 nucleotides: TGCGCCAGCAGCCCGCGGACGGTGAACACTGAAGCTTTCTTT. The encoded protein is CASSPRTVNTEAFF.

The chain links TRBV18 to TRBJ1-1; D is perhaps TRBD1 (5 bases). The CDR3 has 15 amino acids. The ends were cut back, 0 bases at V and 6 bases at J, with 14 bases in the middle. Germline V gene lookup returns CDR1 KGHSH and CDR2 LQKENI. CDR3 sequence: CASSPPYKGWAEAFF. The CDR3 bases are TGTGCCAGCTCACCACCCTACAAGGGGTGGGCTGAAGCTTTCTTT.

This chain joins TRBV14 and TRBJ2-7, with a tentative D call TRBD2 (6 bases). The CDR3 is 13 amino acids. The ends were cut back, 2 bases at V and 6 bases at J, with 11 bases in the middle. Per the germline V gene, CDR1 is SGHDN and CDR2 is FVKESK. CDR3 amino acids: CASSQSVGGEQYF. The CDR3 region has the DNA TGTGCCAGCAGCCAATCAGTGGGGGGCGAGCAGTACTTC.

The chain carries TRBV7-9 and TRBJ1-6, with 11 bases fitting TRBD1. The CDR3 is 15 residues long. The trim removed 5 bases at V and 7 bases at J, leaving 4 bases unmatched. CDR1 and CDR2 (germline): SEHNR, FQNEAQ (reference sequence). The CDR3 DNA reads TGTGCCAGCAGCAAGGGGGACAGGGGGAATTCACCCCTCCACTTT. It yields the protein CASSKGDRGNSPLHF. Complete variable domain (other parts from reference TRBV7-9 and TRBJ1-6): DTGVSQNPRHKITKRGQNVTFRCDPISEHNRLYWYRQTLGQGPEFLTYFQNEAQLEKSRLLSDRFSAERPKGSFSTLEIQRTEQGDSAMYLCASSKGDRGNSPLHFGNGTRLTVT.

A single count supports this clone. The J gene is TRBJ1-2, the V gene TRBV18; 7 nucleotides align to TRBD1. The CDR3 is made up of 15 amino acids. After removal of 6 bases from V and 0 bases from J, the junction contained 7 bases not matched to a gene. Germline V CDR1 and CDR2: KGHSH, LQKENI. The CDR3 region is CASSVQGTANYGYTF. In nucleotides, the CDR3 is TGTGCCAGCTCGGTACAGGGGACCGCTAACTATGGCTACACCTTC.

By proportion, this clone is medium-sized. In the same sample, other DNA sequences code for this CDR3. The CDR3 nucleotides read TGCGCCAGCAGCTTGGGGACTAGCACAGATACGCAGTATTTT. The encoded protein is CASSLGTSTDTQYF. V usage is TRBV5-1 and J usage is TRBJ2-3; D is possibly TRBD2 (5 bases). Per the germline V gene, CDR1 is SGHRS and CDR2 is YFSETQ. The germline V and J ends were trimmed by 0 bases and 0 bases, with 5 bases remaining between them. The CDR3 contains 14 residues. The full variable domain, rest sourced from reference TRBV5-1 and TRBJ2-3, is KAGVTQTPRYLIKTRGQQVTLSCSPISGHRSVSWYQQTPGQGLQFLFEYFSETQRNKGNFPGRFSGRQFSNSRSEMNVSTLELGDSALYLCASSLGTSTDTQYFGPGTRLTVL.

The rearrangement joins TRBV11-2 to TRBJ1-6; D is unresolved. The CDR3 is 12 residues long. Per the germline V gene, CDR1 is SGHAT and CDR2 is FQNNGV. V lost 2 bases, J lost 4 bases, and 0 bases lay in between. The CDR3 protein is CASSLYNSPLHF. CDR3 DNA: TGTGCCAGCAGCTTATATAATTCACCCCTCCACTTT.

V and J are TRBV21-1 and TRBJ1-5; the table's TRBD1 call for D was not verified on the DNA. TRBV21-1 has pseudogene status. The CDR3 runs to 20 residues. The CDR3 reads CASSKWGDRSGQNSNQPQHF. The CDR3 nucleotides read TGTGCCAGCAGCAAATGGGGGGACAGGAGCGGACAGAATAGCAATCAGCCCCAGCATTTT.

This rearrangement joins TRBV9 to TRBJ1-3; no firm D call. Germline V lookup: CDR1 SGDLS, CDR2 YYNGEE. V lost 4 bases and J 0 bases, leaving 14 bases between the germline ends. This CDR3 contains 16 residues. The CDR3 spells CASSPTTRNSGNTIYF. The CDR3 DNA is TGTGCCAGCAGCCCAACCACAAGGAACTCTGGAAACACCATATATTTT.

The chain joins TRBV7-2 to TRBJ2-5; D is unresolved. This CDR3 has 13 residues. In germline, CDR1 is SGHTA, CDR2 FQGNSA. Trimming stripped 1 base from V and 5 bases from J, with 8 bases between. The CDR3 nucleotides read TGTGCCAGCAGCTTAGGTCAGGATGAGACCCAGTACTTC. This encodes CASSLGQDETQYF.

The V gene is TRBV5-1, the J gene TRBJ1-1; 9 bases fit TRBD1. Germline lookup yields CDR1 SGHRS and CDR2 YFSETQ. The CDR3 has 16 amino acids. The V segment lost 4 bases and the J segment 0 bases; nucleotides outside the gene matches: 7. The CDR3 sequence is CASSPGTGSMNTEAFF. CDR3 nucleotide sequence: TGCGCCAGCAGCCCCGGGACAGGGTCAATGAACACTGAAGCTTTCTTT.

The genes are TRBV3-1 (or the pseudogene TRBV3-2) and TRBJ1-2, with 8 positions matching TRBD1. The CDR3 loop spans 14 amino acids. The germline CDR1 and CDR2 sequences are LGHDT and YNNKEL (reference sequence). Trimming took 3 bases from V and 4 from J; bases not matched to a gene: 4. Here the CDR3 DNA reads TGTGCCAGCAGCCAGCCGGGACAGGCCTATGGCTACACCTTC. Translated: CASSQPGQAYGYTF.

This clone was picked up one time. The chain uses TRBV18 and TRBJ2-5; D may be TRBD1 (6 bases). Between the trimmed V and J ends, which lost 2 bases and 3 bases, there was a span of 10 bases. The CDR3 has 14 residues. Germline V gene data show CDR1 as KGHSH and CDR2 as LQKENI. The CDR3 region has the DNA TGTGCCAGCTCACCAGCGGCAGGGGAAGAGACCCAGTACTTC. It specifies CASSPAAGEETQYF. Full variable domain (rest looked up from reference TRBV18 and TRBJ2-5): NAGVMQNPRHLVRRRGQEARLRCSPMKGHSHVYWYRQLPEEGLKFMVYLQKENIIDESGMPKERFSAEFPKEGPSILRIQQVVRGDSAAYFCASSPAAGEETQYFGPGTRLLVL.

This rearrangement joins TRBV12-2 to TRBJ2-5. TRBV12-2 is marked as a pseudogene. CDR3 length: 15 residues. The CDR3 spells CASRSGGVYQETQYF. The CDR3 DNA reads TGTGCAAGTCGCTCGGGTGGGGTGTACCAAGAGACCCAGTACTTC.

The rearrangement links TRBV15 to TRBJ1-4; D is undetermined. Looked up from germline, CDR1 is LNHNV and CDR2 is YYDKDF (reference sequence). The CDR3 is 17 residues long. Trimming took off 1 base at V and 0 bases at J, with 12 bases between the two ends. Here the CDR3 DNA reads TGTGCCACCAGCAGAGGGCCGGGGAGGACAACTAATGAAAAACTGTTTTTT. Protein sequence: CATSRGPGRTTNEKLFF. The variable domain in full, with the rest retrieved from reference TRBV15 and TRBJ1-4, is DAMVIQNPRYQVTQFGKPVTLSCSQTLNHNVMYWYQQKSSQAPKLLFHYYDKDFNNEADTPDNFQSRRPNTSFCFLDIRSPGLGDTAMYLCATSRGPGRTTNEKLFFGSGTQLSVL.

J is TRBJ2-3 and V is TRBV12-3 or TRBV12-4; a weak D match, TRBD1 (6 bases). Trimming left V 6 bases short and J 1 base short, with 8 bases between. The CDR3 consists of 13 residues. CDR3 sequence (DNA): TGTGCCAGCAGGCGGACAGGCACAGATACGCAGTATTTT. Amino acids: CASRRTGTDTQYF.

About this clone itself: This sample also contains other DNA sequences that code for the same CDR3. The CDR3 loop reads CASSSQGGNEKLFF. The DNA for the CDR3 is TGCGCCAGCAGCTCCCAGGGGGGAAATGAAAAACTGTTTTTT. The chain combines TRBV5-1 with TRBJ1-4; 7 nucleotides line up with TRBD1. The CDR3 is 14 residues long. Germline lookup yields CDR1 SGHRS and CDR2 YFSETQ. After removal of 3 bases from V and 5 bases from J, the junction contained 4 bases not matched to a gene.